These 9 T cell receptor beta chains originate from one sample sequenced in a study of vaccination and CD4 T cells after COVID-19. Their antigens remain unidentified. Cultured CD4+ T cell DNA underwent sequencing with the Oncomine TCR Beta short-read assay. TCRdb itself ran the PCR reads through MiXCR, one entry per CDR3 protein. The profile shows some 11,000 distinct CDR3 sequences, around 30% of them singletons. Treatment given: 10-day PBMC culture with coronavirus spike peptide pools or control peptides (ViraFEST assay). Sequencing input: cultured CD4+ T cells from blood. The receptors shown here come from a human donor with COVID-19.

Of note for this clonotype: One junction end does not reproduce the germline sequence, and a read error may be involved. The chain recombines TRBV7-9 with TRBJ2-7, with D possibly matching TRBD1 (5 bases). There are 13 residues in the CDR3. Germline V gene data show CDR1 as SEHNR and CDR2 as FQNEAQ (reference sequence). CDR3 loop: CASSPNKDSYTGF. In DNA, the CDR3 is TGTGCCAGCAGCCCAAATAAAGACAGCTATACGGGCTTC. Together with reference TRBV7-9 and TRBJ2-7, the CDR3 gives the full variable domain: DTGVSQNPRHKITKRGQNVTFRCDPISEHNRLYWYRQTLGQGPEFLTYFQNEAQLEKSRLLSDRFSAERPKGSFSTLEIQRTEQGDSAMYLCASSPNKDSYTGFGPGTRLTVT.

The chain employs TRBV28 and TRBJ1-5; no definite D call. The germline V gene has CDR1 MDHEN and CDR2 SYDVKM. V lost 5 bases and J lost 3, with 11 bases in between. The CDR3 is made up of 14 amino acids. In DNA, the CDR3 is TGTGCCAGCAGTCCACCGTTAGACAATCAGCCCCAGCATTTT. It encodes CASSPPLDNQPQHF. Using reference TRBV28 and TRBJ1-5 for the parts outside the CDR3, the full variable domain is DVKVTQSSRYLVKRTGEKVFLECVQDMDHENMFWYRQDPGLGLRLIYFSYDVKMKEKGDIPEGYSVSREKKERFSLILESASTNQTSMYLCASSPPLDNQPQHFGDGTRLSIL.

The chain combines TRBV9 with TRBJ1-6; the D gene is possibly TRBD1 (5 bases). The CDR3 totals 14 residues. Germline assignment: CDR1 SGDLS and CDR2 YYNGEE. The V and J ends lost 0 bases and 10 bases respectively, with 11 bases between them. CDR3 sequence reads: CASSVADSASPLHF. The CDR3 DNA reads TGTGCCAGCAGCGTAGCTGACAGCGCGTCACCCCTCCACTTT.

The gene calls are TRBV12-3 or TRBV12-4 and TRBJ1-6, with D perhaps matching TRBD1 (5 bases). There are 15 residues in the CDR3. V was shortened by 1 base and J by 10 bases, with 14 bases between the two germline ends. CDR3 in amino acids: CASSLVGQSQSPLHF. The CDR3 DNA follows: TGTGCCAGCAGTTTAGTCGGACAAAGCCAGTCACCCCTCCACTTT.

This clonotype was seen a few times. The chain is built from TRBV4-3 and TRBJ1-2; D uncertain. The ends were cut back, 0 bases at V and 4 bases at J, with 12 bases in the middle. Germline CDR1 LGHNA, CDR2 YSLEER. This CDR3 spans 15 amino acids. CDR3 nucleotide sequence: TGCGCCAGCAGCCAAGAAAAGGGTTCGGTCTATGGCTACACCTTC. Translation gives CASSQEKGSVYGYTF.

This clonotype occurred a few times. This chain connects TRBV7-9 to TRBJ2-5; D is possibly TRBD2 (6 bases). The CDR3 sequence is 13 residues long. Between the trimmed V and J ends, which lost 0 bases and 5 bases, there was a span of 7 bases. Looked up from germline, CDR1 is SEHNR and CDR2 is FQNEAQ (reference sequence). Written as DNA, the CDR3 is TGTGCCAGCAGCTTAGCGGGGGGTGAGACCCAGTACTTC. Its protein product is CASSLAGGETQYF.

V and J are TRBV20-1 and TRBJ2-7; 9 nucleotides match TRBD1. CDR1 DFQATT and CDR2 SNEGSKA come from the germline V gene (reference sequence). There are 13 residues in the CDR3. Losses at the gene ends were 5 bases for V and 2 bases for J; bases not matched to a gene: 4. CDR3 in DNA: TGCAGTGCTGACAGGGGGGAGGCCTACGAGCAGTACTTC. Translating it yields CSADRGEAYEQYF.

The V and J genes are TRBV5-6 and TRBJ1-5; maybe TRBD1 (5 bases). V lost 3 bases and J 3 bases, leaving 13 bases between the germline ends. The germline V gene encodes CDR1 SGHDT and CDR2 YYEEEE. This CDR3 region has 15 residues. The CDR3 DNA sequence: TGTGCCAGCAGCTCCCTCAGGGAAAACAATCAGCCCCAGCATTTT. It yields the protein CASSSLRENNQPQHF.

The CDR3 is CASRVGPGEKLFF. As DNA, the CDR3 is TGTGCCAGCAGGGTAGGACCGGGTGAAAAACTGTTTTTT. This chain uses TRBV2 with TRBJ1-4; D remains ambiguous. The V end was cut by 6 bases, the J end by 7 bases, with 12 bases between. CDR3 length equals 13 residues. Germline-derived CDR1 and CDR2 are SNHLY and FYNNEI. Full variable domain (remainder filled in from reference TRBV2 and TRBJ1-4): EPEVTQTPSHQVTQMGQEVILRCVPISNHLYFYWYRQILGQKVEFLVSFYNNEISEKSEIFDDQFSVERPDGSNFTLKIRSTKLEDSAMYFCASRVGPGEKLFFGSGTQLSVL.